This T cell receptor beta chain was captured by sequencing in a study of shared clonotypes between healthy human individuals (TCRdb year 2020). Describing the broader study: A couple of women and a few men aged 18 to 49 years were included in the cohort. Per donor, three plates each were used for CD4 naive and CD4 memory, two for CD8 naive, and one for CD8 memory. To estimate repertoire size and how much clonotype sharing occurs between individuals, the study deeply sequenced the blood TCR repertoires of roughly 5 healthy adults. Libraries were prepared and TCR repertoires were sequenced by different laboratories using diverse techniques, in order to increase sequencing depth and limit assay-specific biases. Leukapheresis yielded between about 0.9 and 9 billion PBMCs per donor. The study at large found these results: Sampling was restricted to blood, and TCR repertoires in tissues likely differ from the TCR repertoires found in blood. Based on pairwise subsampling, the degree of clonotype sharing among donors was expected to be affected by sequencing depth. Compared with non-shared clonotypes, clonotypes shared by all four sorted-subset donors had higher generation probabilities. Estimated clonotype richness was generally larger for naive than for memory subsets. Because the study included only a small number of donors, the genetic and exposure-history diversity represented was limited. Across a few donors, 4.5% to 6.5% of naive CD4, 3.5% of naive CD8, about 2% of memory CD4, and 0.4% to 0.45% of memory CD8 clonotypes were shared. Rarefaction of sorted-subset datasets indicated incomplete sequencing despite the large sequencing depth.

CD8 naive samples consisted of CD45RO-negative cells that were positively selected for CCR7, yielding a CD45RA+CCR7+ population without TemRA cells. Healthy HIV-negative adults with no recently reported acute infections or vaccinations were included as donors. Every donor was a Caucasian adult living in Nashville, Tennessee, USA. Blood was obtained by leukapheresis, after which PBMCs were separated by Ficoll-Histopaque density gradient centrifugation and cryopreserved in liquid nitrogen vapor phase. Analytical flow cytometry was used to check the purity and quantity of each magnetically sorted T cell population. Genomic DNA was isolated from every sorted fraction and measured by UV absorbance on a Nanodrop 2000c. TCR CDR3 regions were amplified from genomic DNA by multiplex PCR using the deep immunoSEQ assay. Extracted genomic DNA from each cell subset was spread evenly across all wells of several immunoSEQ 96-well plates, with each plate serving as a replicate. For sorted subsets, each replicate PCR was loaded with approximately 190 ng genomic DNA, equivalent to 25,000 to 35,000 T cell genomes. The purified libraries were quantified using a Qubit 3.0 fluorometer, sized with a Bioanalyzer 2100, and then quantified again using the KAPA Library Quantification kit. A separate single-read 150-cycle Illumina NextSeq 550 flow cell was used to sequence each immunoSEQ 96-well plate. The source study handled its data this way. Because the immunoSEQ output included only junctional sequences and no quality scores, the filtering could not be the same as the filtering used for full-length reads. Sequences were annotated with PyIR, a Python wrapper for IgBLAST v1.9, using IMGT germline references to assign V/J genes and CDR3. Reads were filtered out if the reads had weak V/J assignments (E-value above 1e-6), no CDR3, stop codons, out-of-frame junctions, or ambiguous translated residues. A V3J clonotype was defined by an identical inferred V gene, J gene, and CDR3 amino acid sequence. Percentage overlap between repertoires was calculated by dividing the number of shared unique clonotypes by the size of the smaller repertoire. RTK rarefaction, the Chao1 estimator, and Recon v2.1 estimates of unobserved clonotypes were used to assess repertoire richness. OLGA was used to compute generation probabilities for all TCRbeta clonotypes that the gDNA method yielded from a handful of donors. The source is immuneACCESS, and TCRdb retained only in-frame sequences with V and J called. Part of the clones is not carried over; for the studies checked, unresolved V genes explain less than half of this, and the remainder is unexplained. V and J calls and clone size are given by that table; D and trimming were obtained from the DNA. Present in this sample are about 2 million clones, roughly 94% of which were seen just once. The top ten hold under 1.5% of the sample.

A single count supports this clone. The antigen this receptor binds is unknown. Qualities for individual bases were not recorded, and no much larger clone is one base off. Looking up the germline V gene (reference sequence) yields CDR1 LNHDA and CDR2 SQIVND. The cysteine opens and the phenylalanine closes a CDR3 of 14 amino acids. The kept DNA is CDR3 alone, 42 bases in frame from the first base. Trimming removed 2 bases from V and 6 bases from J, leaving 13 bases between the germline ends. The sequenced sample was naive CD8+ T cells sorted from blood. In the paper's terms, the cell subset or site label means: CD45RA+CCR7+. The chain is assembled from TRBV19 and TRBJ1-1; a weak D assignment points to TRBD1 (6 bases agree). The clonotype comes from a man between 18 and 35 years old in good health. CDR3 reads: CASSILGGRAEAFF. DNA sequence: TGTGCCAGTAGTATACTAGGGGGAAGGGCTGAAGCTTTCTTT.